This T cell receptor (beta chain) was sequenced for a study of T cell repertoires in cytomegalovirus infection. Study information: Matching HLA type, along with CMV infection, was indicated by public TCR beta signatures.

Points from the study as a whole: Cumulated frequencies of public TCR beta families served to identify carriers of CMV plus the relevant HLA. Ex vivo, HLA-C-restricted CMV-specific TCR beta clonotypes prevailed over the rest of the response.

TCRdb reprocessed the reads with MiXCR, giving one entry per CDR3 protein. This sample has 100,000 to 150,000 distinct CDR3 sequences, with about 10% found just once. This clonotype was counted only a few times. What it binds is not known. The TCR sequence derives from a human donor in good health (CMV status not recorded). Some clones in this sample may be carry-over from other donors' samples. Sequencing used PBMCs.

The CDR3 loop is CASSFEVSNQPQHF. For the CDR3, the DNA is TGTGCCAGCAGTTTTGAGGTCAGCAATCAGCCCCAGCATTTT. This chain links TRBV12-3 or TRBV12-4 with TRBJ1-5; D gene unclear. V was trimmed by 3 bases and J by 1 base, leaving 7 bases between them. This CDR3 has 14 amino acids.